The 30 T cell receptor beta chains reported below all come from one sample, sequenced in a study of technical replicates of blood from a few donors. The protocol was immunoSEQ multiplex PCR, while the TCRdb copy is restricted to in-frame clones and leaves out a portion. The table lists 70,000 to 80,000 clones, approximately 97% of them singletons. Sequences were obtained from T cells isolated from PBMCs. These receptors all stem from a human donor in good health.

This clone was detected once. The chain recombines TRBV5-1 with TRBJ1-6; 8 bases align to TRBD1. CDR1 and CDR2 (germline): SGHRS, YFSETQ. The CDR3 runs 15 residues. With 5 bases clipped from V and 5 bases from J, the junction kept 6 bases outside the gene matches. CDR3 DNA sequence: TGCGCCAGCAGAGGGGCGACAGGGGATAATTCACCCCTCCACTTT. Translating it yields CASRGATGDNSPLHF.

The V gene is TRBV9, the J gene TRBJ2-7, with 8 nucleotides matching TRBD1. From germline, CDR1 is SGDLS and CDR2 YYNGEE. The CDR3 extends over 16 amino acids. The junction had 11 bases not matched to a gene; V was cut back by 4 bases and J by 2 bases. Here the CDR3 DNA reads TGTGCCAGCAGCCCACGACAGGGGCGGAGGACCTACGAGCAGTACTTC. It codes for CASSPRQGRRTYEQYF.

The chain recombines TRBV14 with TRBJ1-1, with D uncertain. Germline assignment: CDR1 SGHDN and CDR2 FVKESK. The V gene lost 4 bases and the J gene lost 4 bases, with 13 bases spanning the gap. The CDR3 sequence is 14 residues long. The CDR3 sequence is CASSPEGYGTEAFF. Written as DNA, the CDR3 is TGTGCCAGCAGCCCCGAGGGATACGGCACTGAAGCTTTCTTT.

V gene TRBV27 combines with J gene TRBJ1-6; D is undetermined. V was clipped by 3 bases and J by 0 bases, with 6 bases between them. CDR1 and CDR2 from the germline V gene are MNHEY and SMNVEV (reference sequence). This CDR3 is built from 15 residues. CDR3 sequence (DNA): TGTGCCAGCAGTTTTGGGAGCTCCTATAATTCACCCCTCCACTTT. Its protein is CASSFGSSYNSPLHF.

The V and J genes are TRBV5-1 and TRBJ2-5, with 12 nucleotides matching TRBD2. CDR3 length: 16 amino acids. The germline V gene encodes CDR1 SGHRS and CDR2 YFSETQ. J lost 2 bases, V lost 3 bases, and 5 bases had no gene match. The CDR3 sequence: CASSSWTSGVQETQYF. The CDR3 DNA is TGCGCCAGCAGCTCGTGGACTAGCGGGGTGCAAGAGACCCAGTACTTC.

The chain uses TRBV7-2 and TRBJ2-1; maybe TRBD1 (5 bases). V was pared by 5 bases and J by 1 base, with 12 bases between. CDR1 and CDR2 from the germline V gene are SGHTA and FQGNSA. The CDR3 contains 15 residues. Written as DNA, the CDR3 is TGTGCCAGCAGCAGACAGACAGTTTCCTACAATGAGCAGTTCTTC. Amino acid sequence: CASSRQTVSYNEQFF.

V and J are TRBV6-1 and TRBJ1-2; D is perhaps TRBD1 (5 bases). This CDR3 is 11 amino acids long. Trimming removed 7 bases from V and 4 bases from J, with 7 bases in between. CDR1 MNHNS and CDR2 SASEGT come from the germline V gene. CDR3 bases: TGTGCCAGCACTCAGGGCTATGGCTACACCTTC. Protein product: CASTQGYGYTF.

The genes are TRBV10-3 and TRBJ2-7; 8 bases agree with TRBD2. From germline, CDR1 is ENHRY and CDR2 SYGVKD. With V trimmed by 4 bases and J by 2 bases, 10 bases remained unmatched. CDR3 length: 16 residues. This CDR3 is CAISGSGGRRTYEQYF. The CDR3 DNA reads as TGTGCCATCAGTGGGTCTGGCGGGAGGCGTACCTACGAGCAGTACTTC.

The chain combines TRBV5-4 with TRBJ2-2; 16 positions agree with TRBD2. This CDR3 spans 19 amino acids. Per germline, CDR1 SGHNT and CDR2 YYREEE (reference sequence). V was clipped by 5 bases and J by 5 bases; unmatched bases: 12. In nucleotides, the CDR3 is TGTGCCAGCAGGAGCTGGACCGGGACTAGCGGGGGGGCGACCGGGGAGCTGTTTTTT. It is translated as CASRSWTGTSGGATGELFF.

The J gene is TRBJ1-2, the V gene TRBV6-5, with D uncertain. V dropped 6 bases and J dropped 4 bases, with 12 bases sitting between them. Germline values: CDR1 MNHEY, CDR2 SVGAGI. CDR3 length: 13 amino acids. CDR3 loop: CASRRGSRYGYTF. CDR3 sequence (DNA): TGTGCCAGCAGGCGAGGCTCCCGCTATGGCTACACCTTC.

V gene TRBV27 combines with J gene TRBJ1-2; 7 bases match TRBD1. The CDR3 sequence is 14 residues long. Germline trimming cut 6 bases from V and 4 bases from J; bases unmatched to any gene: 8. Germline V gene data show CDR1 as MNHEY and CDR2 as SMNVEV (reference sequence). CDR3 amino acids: CASSPGQPPYGYTF. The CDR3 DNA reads TGTGCCAGCAGCCCGGGACAGCCTCCCTATGGCTACACCTTC.

CDR3 residues: CASSYTGVGQPQHF. CDR3 nucleotides: TGTGCCAGCAGCTATACAGGGGTTGGACAGCCCCAGCATTTT. This sequence joins TRBV7-9 and TRBJ1-5; 7 bases are a match to TRBD1. V shed 4 bases, J shed 7 bases, and the junction held 7 bases outside the gene matches. The CDR3 is 14 residues long. Per germline, CDR1 SEHNR and CDR2 FQNEAQ (reference sequence). Based on the CDR3 plus reference TRBV7-9 and TRBJ1-5, the full variable domain is DTGVSQNPRHKITKRGQNVTFRCDPISEHNRLYWYRQTLGQGPEFLTYFQNEAQLEKSRLLSDRFSAERPKGSFSTLEIQRTEQGDSAMYLCASSYTGVGQPQHFGDGTRLSIL.

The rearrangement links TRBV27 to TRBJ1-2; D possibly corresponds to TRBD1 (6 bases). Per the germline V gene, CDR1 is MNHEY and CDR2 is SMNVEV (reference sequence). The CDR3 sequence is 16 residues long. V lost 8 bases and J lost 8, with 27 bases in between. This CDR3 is CASGSPGHQKRGGYTF. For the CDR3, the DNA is TGTGCCAGCGGTTCCCCGGGACATCAAAAACGGGGCGGCTACACCTTC.

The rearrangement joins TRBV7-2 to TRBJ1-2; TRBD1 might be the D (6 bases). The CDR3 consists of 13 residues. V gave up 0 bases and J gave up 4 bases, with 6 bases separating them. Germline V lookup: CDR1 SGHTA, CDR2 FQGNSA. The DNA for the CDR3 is TGTGCCAGCAGCTTAGCAGGGGGCTATGGCTACACCTTC. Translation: CASSLAGGYGYTF.

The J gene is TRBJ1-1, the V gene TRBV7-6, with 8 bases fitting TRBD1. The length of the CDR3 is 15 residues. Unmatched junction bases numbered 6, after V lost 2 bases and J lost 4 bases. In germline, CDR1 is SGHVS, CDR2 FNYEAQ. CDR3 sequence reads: CASSLNGQGPTEAFF. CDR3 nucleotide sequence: TGTGCCAGCAGCTTAAATGGACAGGGACCCACTGAAGCTTTCTTT.

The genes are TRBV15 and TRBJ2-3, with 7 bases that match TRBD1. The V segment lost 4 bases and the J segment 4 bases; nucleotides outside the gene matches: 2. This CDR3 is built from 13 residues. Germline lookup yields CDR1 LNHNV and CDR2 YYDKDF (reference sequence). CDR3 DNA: TGTGCCACCAGCACACAGGGGTCAGATACGCAGTATTTT. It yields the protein CATSTQGSDTQYF.

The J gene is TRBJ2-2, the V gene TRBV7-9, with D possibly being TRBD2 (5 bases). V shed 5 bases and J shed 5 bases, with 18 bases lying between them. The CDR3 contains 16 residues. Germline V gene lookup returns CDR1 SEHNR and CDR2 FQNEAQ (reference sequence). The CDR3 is CASSPRLASRTGELFF. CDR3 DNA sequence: TGTGCCAGCAGCCCCAGGTTGGCTAGCCGAACCGGGGAGCTGTTTTTT. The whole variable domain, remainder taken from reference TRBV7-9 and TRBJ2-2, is DTGVSQNPRHKITKRGQNVTFRCDPISEHNRLYWYRQTLGQGPEFLTYFQNEAQLEKSRLLSDRFSAERPKGSFSTLEIQRTEQGDSAMYLCASSPRLASRTGELFFGEGSRLTVL.

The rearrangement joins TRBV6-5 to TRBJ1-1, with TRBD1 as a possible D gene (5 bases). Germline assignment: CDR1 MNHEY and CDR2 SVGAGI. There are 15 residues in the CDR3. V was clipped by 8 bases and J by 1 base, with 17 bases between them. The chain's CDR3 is CASPTTGERNTEAFF. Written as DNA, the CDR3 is TGTGCCAGCCCTACTACGGGGGAGAGGAACACTGAAGCTTTCTTT.

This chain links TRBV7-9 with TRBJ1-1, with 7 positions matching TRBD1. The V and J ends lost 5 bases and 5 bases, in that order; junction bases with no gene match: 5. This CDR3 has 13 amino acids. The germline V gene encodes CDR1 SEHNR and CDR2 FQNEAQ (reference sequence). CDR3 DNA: TGTGCCAGCAGCCCCACAGGGGATACTGAAGCTTTCTTT. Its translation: CASSPTGDTEAFF.

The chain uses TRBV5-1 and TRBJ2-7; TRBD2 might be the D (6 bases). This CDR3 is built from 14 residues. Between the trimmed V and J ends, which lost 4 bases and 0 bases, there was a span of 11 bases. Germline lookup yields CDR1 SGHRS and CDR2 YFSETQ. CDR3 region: CASSTRDFSYEQYF. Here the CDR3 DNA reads TGCGCCAGCAGCACCAGGGACTTCTCCTACGAGCAGTACTTC.

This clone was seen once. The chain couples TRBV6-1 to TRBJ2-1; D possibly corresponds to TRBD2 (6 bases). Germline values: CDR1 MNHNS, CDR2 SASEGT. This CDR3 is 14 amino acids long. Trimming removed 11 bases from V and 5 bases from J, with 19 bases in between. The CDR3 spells CAASFSGRHNEQFF. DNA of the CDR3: TGTGCCGCTTCCTTTAGCGGCCGGCACAATGAGCAGTTCTTC.

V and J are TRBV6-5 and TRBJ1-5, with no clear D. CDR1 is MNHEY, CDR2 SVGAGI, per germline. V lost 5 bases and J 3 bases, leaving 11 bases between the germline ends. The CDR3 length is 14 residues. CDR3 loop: CASSSERYNQPQHF. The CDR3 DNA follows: TGTGCCAGCAGTAGCGAACGTTACAATCAGCCCCAGCATTTT.

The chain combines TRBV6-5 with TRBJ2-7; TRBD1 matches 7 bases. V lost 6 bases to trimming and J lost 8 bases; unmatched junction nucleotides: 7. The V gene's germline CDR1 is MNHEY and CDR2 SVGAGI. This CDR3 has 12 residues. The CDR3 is CASSYQTGQQYF. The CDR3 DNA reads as TGTGCCAGCAGCTACCAGACAGGGCAGCAGTACTTC.

DNA of the CDR3: TGTGCCTGGCGGGGGGGTCGGTCTCGCGAGCAGTTCTTC. It yields the protein CAWRGGRSREQFF. The chain recombines TRBV30 with TRBJ2-1; 8 positions agree with TRBD2. Germline CDR1 reads GTSNPN; CDR2 reads SVGIG (reference sequence). This CDR3 is 13 amino acids long. Trimming at V came to 5 bases and at J to 10 bases, leaving 10 bases not matched to a gene.

This CDR3 reads CAWSSTGREQYF. The CDR3 DNA reads TGTGCCTGGAGTAGTACAGGGCGCGAGCAGTACTTC. The chain joins TRBV30 to TRBJ2-7, with D maybe TRBD1 (6 bases). The CDR3 extends over 12 amino acids. The germline V and J ends were trimmed by 2 bases and 6 bases, with 11 bases remaining between them. Germline V gives CDR1 GTSNPN, CDR2 SVGIG (reference sequence).

DNA for the CDR3: TGTGCCAGCAGCTTTGACAGGGGGTACGAGCAGTACTTC. Its protein product is CASSFDRGYEQYF. The chain joins TRBV13 to TRBJ2-7; 9 positions agree with TRBD1. Per germline, CDR1 PRHDT and CDR2 FYEKMQ (reference sequence). With 3 bases clipped from V and 4 bases from J, the junction kept 1 base outside the gene matches. The CDR3 sequence is 13 residues long.

The CDR3: CASSYGQLNEKLFF. In nucleotides, the CDR3 is TGTGCCAGCAGTTACGGGCAGCTTAATGAAAAACTGTTTTTT. The chain carries TRBV6-5 and TRBJ1-4, with unresolved D. Trimming cost V 2 bases and J 4 bases, with 8 bases left between them. Germline loops: CDR1 MNHEY, CDR2 SVGAGI. This CDR3 is 14 amino acids long.

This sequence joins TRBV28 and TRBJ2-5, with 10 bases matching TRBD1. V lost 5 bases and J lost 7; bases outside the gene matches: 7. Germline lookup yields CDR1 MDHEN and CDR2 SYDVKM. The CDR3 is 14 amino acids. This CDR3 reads CASSLLGQGGTQYF. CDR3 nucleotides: TGTGCCAGCAGTCTATTAGGACAGGGGGGGACCCAGTACTTC.

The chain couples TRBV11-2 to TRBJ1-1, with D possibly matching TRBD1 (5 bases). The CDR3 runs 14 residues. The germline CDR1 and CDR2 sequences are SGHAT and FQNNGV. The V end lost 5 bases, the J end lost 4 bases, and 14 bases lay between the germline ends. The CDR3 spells CASSRLGGGTEAFF. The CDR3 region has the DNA TGTGCCAGCAGCCGACTGGGGGGGGGCACTGAAGCTTTCTTT.

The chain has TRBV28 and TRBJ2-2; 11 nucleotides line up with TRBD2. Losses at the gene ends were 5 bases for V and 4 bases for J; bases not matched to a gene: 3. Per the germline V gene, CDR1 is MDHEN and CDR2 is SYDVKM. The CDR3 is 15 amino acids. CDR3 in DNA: TGTGCCAGCAGTCAACTAGCGGGAGCCACCGGGGAGCTGTTTTTT. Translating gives CASSQLAGATGELFF.